The present entry profiles one TCR beta chain with its context. These data come from a study of T cell changes during pregnancy in multiple sclerosis. Data came from immunoSEQ multiplex PCR; TCRdb stores just in-frame clones and leaves some out. The sample shows roughly 47,000 clones, roughly 94% of them seen only once. The germline gives CDR1 MNHEY, CDR2 SMNVEV (reference sequence). This CDR3 contains 14 residues. The V and J ends lost 5 bases and 3 bases, in that order; junction bases with no gene match: 4. V is TRBV27 and J is TRBJ2-7, with 10 bases lining up with TRBD2. The receptor was isolated from a female donor with multiple sclerosis, enrolled in a pregnancy study. The source was CD8+ T cells from peripheral blood mononuclear cells, collected before pregnancy. CDR3 in amino acids: CASSGGLAIYEQYF. In DNA, the CDR3 is TGTGCCAGCAGTGGGGGACTAGCGATCTACGAGCAGTACTTC.